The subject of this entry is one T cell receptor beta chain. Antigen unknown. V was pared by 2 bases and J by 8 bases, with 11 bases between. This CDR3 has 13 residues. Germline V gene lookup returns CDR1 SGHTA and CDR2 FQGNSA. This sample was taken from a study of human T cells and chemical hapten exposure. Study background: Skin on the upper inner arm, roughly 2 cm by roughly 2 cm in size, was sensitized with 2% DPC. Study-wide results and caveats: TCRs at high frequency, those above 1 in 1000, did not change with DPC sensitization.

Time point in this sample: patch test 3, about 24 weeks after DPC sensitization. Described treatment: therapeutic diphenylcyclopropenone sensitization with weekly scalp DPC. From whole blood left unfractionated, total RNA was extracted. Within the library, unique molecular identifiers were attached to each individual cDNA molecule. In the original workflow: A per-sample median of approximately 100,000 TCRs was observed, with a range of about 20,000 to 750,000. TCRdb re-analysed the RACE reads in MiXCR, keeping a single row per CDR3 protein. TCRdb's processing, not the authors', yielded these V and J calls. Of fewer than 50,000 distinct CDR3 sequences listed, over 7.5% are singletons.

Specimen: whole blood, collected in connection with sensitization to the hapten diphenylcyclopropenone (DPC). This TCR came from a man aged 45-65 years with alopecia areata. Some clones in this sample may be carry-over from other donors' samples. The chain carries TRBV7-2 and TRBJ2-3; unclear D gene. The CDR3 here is CASSLTGSGTQYF. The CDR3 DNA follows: TGTGCCAGCAGCTTAACGGGCAGTGGTACGCAGTATTTT.